This is a list of T cell receptor beta chains from one sample in a study of T cell changes during pregnancy in multiple sclerosis. Assay used: immunoSEQ multiplex PCR; TCRdb lists only in-frame clones, some missing. The data show 30,000 to 35,000 clones, about nine tenths seen once. Here the sequenced sample was CD8+ T cells from peripheral blood mononuclear cells, taken after pregnancy. Source of these receptors: a female donor with multiple sclerosis, enrolled in a pregnancy study. Both conserved end residues are trimmed from each CDR3. Each record gives: D gene, V gene, J gene, CDR3 protein. A D gene is named only where the DNA matches it firmly.

D gene: -
V gene: TRBV27
J gene: TRBJ1-5
CDR3 protein: ASSLPLDRPRGSQPQH

D gene: TRBD1
V gene: TRBV5-8
J gene: TRBJ2-1
CDR3 protein: ASSLGQVSYSYNEQF

D gene: -
V gene: TRBV7-9
J gene: TRBJ1-2
CDR3 protein: ASSLSQGNGYT

D gene: -
V gene: TRBV6-5
J gene: TRBJ1-4
CDR3 protein: ASSYAGWANEKLF

D gene: TRBD1
V gene: TRBV5-5
J gene: TRBJ2-3
CDR3 protein: ASSLARGRADTQY

D gene: TRBD1
V gene: TRBV18
J gene: TRBJ2-7
CDR3 protein: ASSPDRGEVYEQY

D gene: -
V gene: TRBV27
J gene: TRBJ2-7
CDR3 protein: ASTGTGFYEQY

D gene: -
V gene: TRBV27
J gene: TRBJ1-2
CDR3 protein: ASRIGAGGYT

D gene: -
V gene: TRBV18
J gene: TRBJ2-7
CDR3 protein: ASSASLPGTRTSYEQY

D gene: -
V gene: TRBV11-2
J gene: TRBJ2-3
CDR3 protein: ASSRGPDTQY

D gene: TRBD2
V gene: TRBV13
J gene: TRBJ2-3
CDR3 protein: ASSLGLLAGVTDTQY

D gene: TRBD2
V gene: TRBV2
J gene: TRBJ2-1
CDR3 protein: ASSEFPSGANNEQF

D gene: -
V gene: TRBV28
J gene: TRBJ2-7
CDR3 protein: AINRGGVYEQY

D gene: -
V gene: TRBV29-1
J gene: TRBJ2-1
CDR3 protein: SVLGLGDSSSYNEQF

D gene: TRBD1
V gene: TRBV27
J gene: TRBJ2-7
CDR3 protein: ASSPGSAGGFFHEQY

D gene: -
V gene: TRBV7-2
J gene: TRBJ2-7
CDR3 protein: ASSTTDSYEQY

D gene: -
V gene: TRBV4-1
J gene: TRBJ1-1
CDR3 protein: ASSQLQGLNTEAF

D gene: -
V gene: TRBV6-5
J gene: TRBJ2-3
CDR3 protein: ASSYSPGADTQY

D gene: TRBD2
V gene: TRBV2
J gene: TRBJ2-3
CDR3 protein: ASSESGGTDTQY

D gene: -
V gene: TRBV4-3
J gene: TRBJ2-3
CDR3 protein: ASSQAQDSTDTQY

D gene: TRBD2
V gene: TRBV19
J gene: TRBJ2-3
CDR3 protein: ATGGADTQY

D gene: TRBD2
V gene: TRBV9
J gene: TRBJ2-7
CDR3 protein: ASSVGSGGAHEQY

D gene: -
V gene: TRBV12-5
J gene: TRBJ1-1
CDR3 protein: ASGLSVNTEAF

D gene: -
V gene: TRBV5-8
J gene: TRBJ1-2
CDR3 protein: ASTVREGVLGYT

D gene: TRBD1
V gene: TRBV14
J gene: TRBJ2-7
CDR3 protein: ASSQQIFTGTGVDEQY

D gene: TRBD1
V gene: TRBV7-9
J gene: TRBJ2-7
CDR3 protein: ASRGDRVYEQY

D gene: -
V gene: TRBV2
J gene: TRBJ2-7
CDR3 protein: ASSEGPAGPSYEQY